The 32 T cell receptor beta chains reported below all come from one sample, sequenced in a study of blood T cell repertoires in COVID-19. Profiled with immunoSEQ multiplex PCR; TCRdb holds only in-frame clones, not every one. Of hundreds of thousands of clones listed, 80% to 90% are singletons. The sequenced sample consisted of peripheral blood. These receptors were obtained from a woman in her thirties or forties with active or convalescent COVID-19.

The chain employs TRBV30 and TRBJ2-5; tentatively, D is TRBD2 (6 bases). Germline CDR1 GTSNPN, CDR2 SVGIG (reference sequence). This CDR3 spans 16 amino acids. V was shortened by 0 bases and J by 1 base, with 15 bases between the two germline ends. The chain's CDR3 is CAWSVGGSGIQETQYF. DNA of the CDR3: TGTGCCTGGAGTGTCGGTGGTAGCGGAATCCAAGAGACCCAGTACTTC.

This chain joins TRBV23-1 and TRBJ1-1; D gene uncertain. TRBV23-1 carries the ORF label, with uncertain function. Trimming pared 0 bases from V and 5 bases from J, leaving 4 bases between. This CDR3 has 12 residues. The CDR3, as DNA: TGCGCCAGCAGTCAATCGAGGACTGAAGCTTTCTTT. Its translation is CASSQSRTEAFF.

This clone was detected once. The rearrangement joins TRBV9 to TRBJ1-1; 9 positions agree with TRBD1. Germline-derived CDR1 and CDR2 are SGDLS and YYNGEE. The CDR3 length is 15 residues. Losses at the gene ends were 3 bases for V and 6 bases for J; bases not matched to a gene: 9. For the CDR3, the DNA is TGTGCCAGCAGCGGTAGTTTCACAGGGGGCCCTGAAGCTTTCTTT. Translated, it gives CASSGSFTGGPEAFF.

The CDR3 spells CASGGEWDSPVEQYF. CDR3 sequence (DNA): TGTGCTAGCGGGGGGGAGTGGGACTCTCCGGTCGAGCAGTACTTC. The rearrangement joins TRBV7-7 to TRBJ2-7, with 11 nucleotides matching TRBD2. The CDR3 runs to 15 residues. Germline values: CDR1 SSHAT, CDR2 FNYEAQ (reference sequence).

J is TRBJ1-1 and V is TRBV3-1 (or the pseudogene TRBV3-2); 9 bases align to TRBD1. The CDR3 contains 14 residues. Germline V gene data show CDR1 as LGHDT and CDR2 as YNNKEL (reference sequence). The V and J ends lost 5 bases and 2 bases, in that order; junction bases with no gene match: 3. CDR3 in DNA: TGTGCCAGCAGCTACAGGGGGCTCAACACTGAAGCTTTCTTT. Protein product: CASSYRGLNTEAFF.

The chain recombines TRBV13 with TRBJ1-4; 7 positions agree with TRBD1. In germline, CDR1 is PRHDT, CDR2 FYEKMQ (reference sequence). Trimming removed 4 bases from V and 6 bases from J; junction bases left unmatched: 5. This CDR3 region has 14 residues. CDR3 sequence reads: CASSSRQGDEKLFF. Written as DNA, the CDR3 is TGTGCCAGCAGCTCACGACAGGGCGATGAAAAACTGTTTTTT.

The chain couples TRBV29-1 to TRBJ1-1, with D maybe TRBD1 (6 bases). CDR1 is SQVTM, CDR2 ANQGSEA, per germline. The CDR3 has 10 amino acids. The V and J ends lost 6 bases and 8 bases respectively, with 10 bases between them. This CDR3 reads CSVKTGEAFF. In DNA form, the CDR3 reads TGCAGCGTCAAGACAGGCGAAGCTTTCTTT.

CDR3 sequence: CASSIYGGTEAFF. CDR3 in DNA: TGTGCCAGTAGTATATACGGGGGGACTGAAGCTTTCTTT. The genes are TRBV19 and TRBJ1-1, with a tentative D call TRBD1 (5 bases). This CDR3 is built from 13 residues. Germline values: CDR1 LNHDA, CDR2 SQIVND (reference sequence). Trimming took off 2 bases at V and 5 bases at J, with 9 bases between the two ends.

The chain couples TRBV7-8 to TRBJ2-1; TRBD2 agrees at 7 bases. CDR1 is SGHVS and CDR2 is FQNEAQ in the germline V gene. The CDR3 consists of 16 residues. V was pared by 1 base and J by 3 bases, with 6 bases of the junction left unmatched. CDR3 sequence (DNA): TGTGCCAGCAGCTTAGGAGCGGGACCAGTCTACAATGAGCAGTTCTTC. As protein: CASSLGAGPVYNEQFF.

CDR3 region: CASSHGPDSDNSGNTIYF. CDR3 coding DNA: TGCGCCAGCAGCCACGGACCGGACAGTGATAACTCTGGAAACACCATATATTTT. This sequence joins TRBV4-1 and TRBJ1-3, with D perhaps matching TRBD1 (6 bases). Germline V gene sequence: CDR1 MGHRA, CDR2 YSYEKL. CDR3 size: 18 residues. Trimming took 3 bases from V and 0 from J, leaving 18 bases between them.

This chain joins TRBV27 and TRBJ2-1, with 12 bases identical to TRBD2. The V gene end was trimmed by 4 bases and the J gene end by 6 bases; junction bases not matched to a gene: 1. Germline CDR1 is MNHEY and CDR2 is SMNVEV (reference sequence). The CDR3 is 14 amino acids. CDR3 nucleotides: TGTGCCAGCAGTTGGACTAGCGGGATCAATGAGCAGTTCTTC. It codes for CASSWTSGINEQFF.

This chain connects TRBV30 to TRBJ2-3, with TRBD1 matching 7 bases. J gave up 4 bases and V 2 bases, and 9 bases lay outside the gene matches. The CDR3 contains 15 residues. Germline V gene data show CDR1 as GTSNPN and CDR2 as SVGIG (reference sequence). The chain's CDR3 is CAWSPMTGIADTQYF. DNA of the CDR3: TGTGCCTGGAGTCCAATGACAGGGATCGCAGATACGCAGTATTTT.

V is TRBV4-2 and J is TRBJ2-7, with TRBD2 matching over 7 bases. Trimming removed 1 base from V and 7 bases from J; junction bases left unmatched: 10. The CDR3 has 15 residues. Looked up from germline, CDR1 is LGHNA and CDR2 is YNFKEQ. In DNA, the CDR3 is TGTGCCAGCAGCCAAGTCGAGGGAGGGCCAAGGGAGCAGTACTTC. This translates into CASSQVEGGPREQYF.

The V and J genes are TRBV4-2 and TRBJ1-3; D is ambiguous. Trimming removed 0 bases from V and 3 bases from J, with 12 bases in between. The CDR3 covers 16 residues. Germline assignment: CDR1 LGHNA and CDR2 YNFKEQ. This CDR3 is CASSQDRRTGGNTIYF. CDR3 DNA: TGTGCCAGCAGCCAAGATCGGAGGACCGGTGGAAACACCATATATTTT.

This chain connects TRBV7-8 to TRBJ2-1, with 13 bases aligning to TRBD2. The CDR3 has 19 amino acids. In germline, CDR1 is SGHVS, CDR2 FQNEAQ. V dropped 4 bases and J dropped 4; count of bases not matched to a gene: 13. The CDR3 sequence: CASSYGLAGALYQYNEQFF. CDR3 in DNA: TGTGCCAGCAGCTACGGACTAGCGGGGGCCCTCTACCAGTACAATGAGCAGTTCTTC.

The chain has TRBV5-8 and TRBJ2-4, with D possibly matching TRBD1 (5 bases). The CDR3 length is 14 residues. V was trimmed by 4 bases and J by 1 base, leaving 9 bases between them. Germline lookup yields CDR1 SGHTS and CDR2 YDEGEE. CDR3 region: CASSRGIAKNIQYF. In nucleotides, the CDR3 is TGTGCCAGCAGCAGGGGAATTGCCAAAAACATTCAGTACTTC.

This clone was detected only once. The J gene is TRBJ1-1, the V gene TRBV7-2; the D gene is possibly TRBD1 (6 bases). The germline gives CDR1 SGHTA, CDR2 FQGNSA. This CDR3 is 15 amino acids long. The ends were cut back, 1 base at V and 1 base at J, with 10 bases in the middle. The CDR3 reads CASSLDVGGNTEAFF. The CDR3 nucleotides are TGTGCCAGCAGCTTAGATGTAGGGGGGAACACTGAAGCTTTCTTT.

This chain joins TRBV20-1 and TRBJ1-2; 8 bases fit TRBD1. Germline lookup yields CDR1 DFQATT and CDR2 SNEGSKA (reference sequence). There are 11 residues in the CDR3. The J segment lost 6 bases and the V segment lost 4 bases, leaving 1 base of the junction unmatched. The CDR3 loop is CSATQGDGYTF. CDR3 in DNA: TGCAGTGCTACACAGGGGGATGGCTACACCTTC.

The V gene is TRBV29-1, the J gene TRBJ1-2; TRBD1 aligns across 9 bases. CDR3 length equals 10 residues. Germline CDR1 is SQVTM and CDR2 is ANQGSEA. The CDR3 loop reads CGDREDGYTF. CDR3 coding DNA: TGCGGGGACAGGGAGGATGGCTACACCTTC.

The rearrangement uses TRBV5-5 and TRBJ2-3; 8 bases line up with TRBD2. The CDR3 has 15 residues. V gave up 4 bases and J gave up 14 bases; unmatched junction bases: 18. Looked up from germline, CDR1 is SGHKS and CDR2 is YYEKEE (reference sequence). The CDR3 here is CASSLLDAGGVPRYF. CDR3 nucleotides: TGTGCCAGCAGCCTCCTGGATGCGGGGGGCGTCCCGAGGTATTTT.

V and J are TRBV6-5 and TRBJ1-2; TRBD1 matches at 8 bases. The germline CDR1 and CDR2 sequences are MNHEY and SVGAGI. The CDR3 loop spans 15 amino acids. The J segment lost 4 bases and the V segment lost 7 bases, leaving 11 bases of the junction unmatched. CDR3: CASTSDRGRVYGYTF. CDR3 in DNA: TGTGCCAGCACCTCCGACAGGGGACGAGTCTATGGCTACACCTTC.

The CDR3 region is CSVLGGSNQPQHF. DNA of the CDR3: TGCAGCGTCCTCGGTGGTAGCAATCAGCCCCAGCATTTT. The chain carries TRBV29-1 and TRBJ1-5; unclear D gene. Germline values: CDR1 SQVTM, CDR2 ANQGSEA. CDR3 length: 13 amino acids. Trimming cost V 6 bases and J 0 bases, with 9 bases left between them. The full variable domain, its missing parts supplied by reference TRBV29-1 and TRBJ1-5, is SAVISQKPSRDICQRGTSLTIQCQVDSQVTMMFWYRQQPGQSLTLIATANQGSEATYESGFVIDKFPISRPNLTFSTLTVSNMSPEDSSIYLCSVLGGSNQPQHFGDGTRLSIL.

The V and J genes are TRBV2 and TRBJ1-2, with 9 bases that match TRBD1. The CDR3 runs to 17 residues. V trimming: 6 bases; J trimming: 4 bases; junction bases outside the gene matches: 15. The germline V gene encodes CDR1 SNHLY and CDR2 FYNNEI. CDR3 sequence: CASRGAGDRGTLYGYTF. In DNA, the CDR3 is TGTGCCAGCAGGGGGGCAGGAGACAGGGGGACCCTCTATGGCTACACCTTC.

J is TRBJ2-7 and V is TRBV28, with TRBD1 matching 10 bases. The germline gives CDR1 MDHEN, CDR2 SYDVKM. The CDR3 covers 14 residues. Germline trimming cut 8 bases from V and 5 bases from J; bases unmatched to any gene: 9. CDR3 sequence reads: CASDSGTGEDEQYF. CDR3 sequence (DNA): TGTGCCAGCGACTCCGGGACAGGGGAAGACGAGCAGTACTTC.

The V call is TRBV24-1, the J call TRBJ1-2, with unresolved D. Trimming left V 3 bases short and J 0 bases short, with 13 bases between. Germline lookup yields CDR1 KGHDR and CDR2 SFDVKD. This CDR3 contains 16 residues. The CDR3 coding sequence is TGTGCCACCAGTGATGCAAGTCACCGAGCTAACTATGGCTACACCTTC. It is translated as CATSDASHRANYGYTF.

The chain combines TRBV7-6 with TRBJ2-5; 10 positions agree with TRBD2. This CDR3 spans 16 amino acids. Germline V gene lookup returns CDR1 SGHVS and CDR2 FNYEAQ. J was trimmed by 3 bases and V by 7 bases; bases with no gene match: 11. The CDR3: CASTPFSGRWEETQYF. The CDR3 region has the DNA TGTGCCAGCACTCCCTTTAGCGGGAGGTGGGAAGAGACCCAGTACTTC.

The CDR3 loop reads CASRTDREYTEAFF. The CDR3 DNA is TGTGCCAGTAGGACGGACAGGGAGTATACTGAAGCTTTCTTT. This sequence joins TRBV19 and TRBJ1-1; TRBD1 aligns across 8 bases. Germline lookup yields CDR1 LNHDA and CDR2 SQIVND (reference sequence). V lost 6 bases and J lost 5; bases outside the gene matches: 8. This CDR3 spans 14 amino acids. Variable domain in full (rest from reference TRBV19 and TRBJ1-1): DGGITQSPKYLFRKEGQNVTLSCEQNLNHDAMYWYRQDPGQGLRLIYYSQIVNDFQKGDIAEGYSVSREKKESFPLTVTSAQKNPTAFYLCASRTDREYTEAFFGQGTRLTVV.

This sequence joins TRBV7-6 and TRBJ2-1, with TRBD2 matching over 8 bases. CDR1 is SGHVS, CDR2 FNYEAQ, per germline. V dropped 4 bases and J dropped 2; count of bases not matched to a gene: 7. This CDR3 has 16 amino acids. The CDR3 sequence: CASSSGRTSPYNEQFF. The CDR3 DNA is TGTGCCAGCAGCTCTGGTAGGACTAGCCCCTACAATGAGCAGTTCTTC.

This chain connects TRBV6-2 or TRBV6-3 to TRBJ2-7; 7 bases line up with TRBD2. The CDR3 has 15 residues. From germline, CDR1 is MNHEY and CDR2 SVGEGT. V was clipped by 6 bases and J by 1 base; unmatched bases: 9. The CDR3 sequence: CASSREAGASYEQYF. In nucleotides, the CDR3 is TGTGCCAGCAGCCGGGAGGCAGGAGCTTCCTACGAGCAGTACTTC.

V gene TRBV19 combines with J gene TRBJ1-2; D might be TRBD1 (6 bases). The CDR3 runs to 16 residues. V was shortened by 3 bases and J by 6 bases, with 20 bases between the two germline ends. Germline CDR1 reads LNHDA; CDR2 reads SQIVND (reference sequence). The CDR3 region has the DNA TGTGCCAGTAGTATCATGGGGGCGCTCGGTATGGATGGCTACACCTTC. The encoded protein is CASSIMGALGMDGYTF.

The CDR3, as DNA: TGTGCCAGCAGCTTGTCGCAGGGAAGCTATGGCTACACCTTC. Translating it yields CASSLSQGSYGYTF. The chain employs TRBV5-4 and TRBJ1-2; a possible D gene is TRBD1 (5 bases). Trimming cost V 1 base and J 4 bases, with 11 bases left between them. There are 14 residues in the CDR3. The germline CDR1 and CDR2 sequences are SGHNT and YYREEE (reference sequence).

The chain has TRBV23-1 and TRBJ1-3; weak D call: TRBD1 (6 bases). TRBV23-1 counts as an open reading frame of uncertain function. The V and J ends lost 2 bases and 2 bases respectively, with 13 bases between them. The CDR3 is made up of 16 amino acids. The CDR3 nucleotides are TGCGCCAGCAGTCAAACAGGGATGGGGCCTGGAAACACCATATATTTT. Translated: CASSQTGMGPGNTIYF.